A single sample gave rise to the 8 T cell receptor beta chains below, sequenced in a study of Tregs in tolerant kidney transplant recipients. Mixed chimerism was transient after nonmyeloablative marrow transplants from related graft donors. The assay was immunoSEQ multiplex PCR, and TCRdb's table has in-frame clones only and misses some. The sample carries 65,000 or so clones, approximately 87% recorded once. This specimen consisted of CD4+ T cells from blood (PBMCs), obtained 6 months after the transplant. These receptor sequences come from a human patient who received a combined kidney and bone marrow transplant. The T cells may partly be graft donor cells.

The count of this clone is one. The chain is built from TRBV11-2 and TRBJ2-5; D ambiguous. This CDR3 is built from 14 residues. Germline lookup yields CDR1 SGHAT and CDR2 FQNNGV. V lost 5 bases and J lost 4, with 14 bases in between. The CDR3: CASSLNPVGETQYF. Written as DNA, the CDR3 is TGTGCCAGCAGCCTAAATCCCGTCGGAGAGACCCAGTACTTC.

The V call is TRBV11-3, the J call TRBJ1-3; perhaps TRBD1 as D (6 bases). This CDR3 is 14 amino acids long. With 2 bases removed from V and 3 bases from J, the gap between germline ends came to 8 bases. In germline, CDR1 is SGHNT, CDR2 YENEEA. The CDR3 loop is CASSLHRDGNTIYF. In DNA, the CDR3 is TGTGCCAGCAGCTTACACAGGGATGGAAACACCATATATTTT. Based on the CDR3 plus reference TRBV11-3 and TRBJ1-3, the full variable domain is EAGVVQSPRYKIIEKKQPVAFWCNPISGHNTLYWYLQNLGQGPELLIRYENEEAVDDSQLPKDRFSAERLKGVDSTLKIQPAELGDSAVYLCASSLHRDGNTIYFGEGSWLTVV.

Here the CDR3 reads CASSSLLADTYEQYF. Written as DNA, the CDR3 is TGCGCCAGCAGCTCACTACTAGCGGATACCTACGAGCAGTACTTC. The chain recombines TRBV5-1 with TRBJ2-7; 8 bases match TRBD2. The CDR3 totals 15 residues. J was trimmed by 2 bases and V by 3 bases; bases with no gene match: 7. CDR1 and CDR2 from the germline V gene are SGHRS and YFSETQ.

The V gene is TRBV5-1, the J gene TRBJ1-2; TRBD1 matches at 10 bases. J was trimmed by 8 bases and V by 1 base; bases with no gene match: 8. This CDR3 spans 15 amino acids. Germline CDR1 and CDR2: SGHRS and YFSETQ. The CDR3 region has the DNA TGCGCCAGCAGCTTGACCAGACAGGGGGCATGGGGCTACACCTTC. Amino acids: CASSLTRQGAWGYTF.

The chain carries TRBV5-1 and TRBJ1-2; 7 bases map to TRBD1. There are 17 residues in the CDR3. The germline CDR1 and CDR2 sequences are SGHRS and YFSETQ. V trimming: 4 bases; J trimming: 4 bases; junction bases outside the gene matches: 16. CDR3 sequence: CASSVFLGTVAFYGYTF. CDR3 nucleotides: TGCGCCAGCAGCGTTTTCCTCGGGACAGTAGCTTTCTATGGCTACACCTTC.

This clone appeared once. The rearrangement joins TRBV4-2 to TRBJ1-2; D call uncertain. Germline loops: CDR1 LGHNA, CDR2 YNFKEQ. The CDR3 length is 14 residues. Trimming stripped 1 base from V and 4 bases from J, with 10 bases between. This CDR3 is CASSQAPWAYGYTF. In DNA, the CDR3 is TGTGCCAGCAGCCAAGCCCCCTGGGCCTATGGCTACACCTTC.

The chain carries TRBV7-2 and TRBJ2-7; D is possibly TRBD2 (5 bases). Germline CDR1 and CDR2: SGHTA and FQGNSA. Trimming pared 3 bases from V and 0 bases from J, leaving 9 bases between. CDR3 length: 14 residues. The CDR3 here is CASSFAGLSYEQYF. CDR3 nucleotides: TGTGCCAGCAGCTTCGCCGGACTCTCCTACGAGCAGTACTTC.

J is TRBJ1-2 and V is TRBV29-1, with 10 nucleotides matching TRBD1. The CDR3 extends over 14 amino acids. CDR1 and CDR2 (germline): SQVTM, ANQGSEA. V shed 6 bases, J shed 3 bases, and the junction held 7 bases outside the gene matches. DNA for the CDR3: TGCAGCGTGGCCAGGGACAGGGGATACTATGGCTACACCTTC. This gives the protein CSVARDRGYYGYTF. Full variable domain (missing parts from reference TRBV29-1 and TRBJ1-2): SAVISQKPSRDICQRGTSLTIQCQVDSQVTMMFWYRQQPGQSLTLIATANQGSEATYESGFVIDKFPISRPNLTFSTLTVSNMSPEDSSIYLCSVARDRGYYGYTFGSGTRLTVV.